The present entry profiles one T cell receptor (beta chain) with its context. The antigen remains unidentified. Primers included in the PCR were 60 Vbeta and 13 Jbeta primers. Clones were sequenced by immunoSEQ multiplex PCR, and TCRdb holds only the in-frame ones, with some missing. The table lists over 100,000 clones, approximately 76% of them singletons, with roughly 8% in the top ten. This entry is derived from a study of cytomegalovirus exposure and HLA in healthy donors. Study conclusions and caveats: Associated with cytomegalovirus, according to the listing, were 150 to 200 TCR beta chains. CMV serostatus was the only immune exposure information that was available.

The V gene's germline CDR1 is MNHNS and CDR2 SASEGT. CDR3 length: 13 residues. V lost 4 bases and J 4 bases, leaving 10 bases between the germline ends. Nominally healthy donors provided the samples, though records likely missed some immune exposures. The source is a man aged 35 to 55 in good health and CMV-seronegative. The rearrangement links TRBV6-1 to TRBJ2-5; the D is unclear. Sequencing input: PBMCs. This chain's CDR3 is CASSAARGETQYF. The CDR3 DNA follows: TGTGCCAGCAGTGCCGCTAGAGGAGAGACCCAGTACTTC.